What follows is one T cell receptor beta chain and its context. The sample is drawn from a study of T cells in severe cutaneous drug reactions. Study context: Patients came from Taiwan, Thailand and a European registry, 2011 to 2018. Patients in acute or recovery stage gave blister fluids/cells and PBMC.

Bulk and single-cell libraries used iRepertoire multiplex PCR with TCR subtype-specific primers. Bulk TCR beta libraries: multiplex PCR with V-, D- and J-region primers. TCRdb reprocessed the multiplex PCR reads and reports one entry per CDR3 protein, with no DNA. The table lists about 21,000 distinct CDR3 sequences, with approximately 7% in the top ten. The donors had carbamazepine-induced Stevens-Johnson syndrome or toxic epidermal necrolysis. Peripheral blood was from CBZ-SJS/TEN patients: roughly five Han Chinese, about 6 European. CDR1 is LGHNA, CDR2 YNFKEQ, per germline. The CDR3 extends over 16 amino acids.

The source material was PBMCs. This TCR was recovered from a human donor with toxic epidermal necrolysis, a severe cutaneous drug reaction. The chain recombines TRBV4-2 with TRBJ2-1; TCRdb reports TRBD2, a call that lacks DNA to check it against. The chain's CDR3 is CASSQGTSGRMNEQFF.